This T cell receptor (beta chain) was obtained from a study of sequential checkpoint blockade in melanoma. Study summary: First-line arms were nivolumab then ipilimumab, or the reverse, randomized 1:1. Maintenance nivolumab came after either treatment sequence.

The CDR3 is 16 residues long. CDR1 is SGHTA and CDR2 is FQGNSA in the germline V gene. Germline trimming cut 4 bases from V and 2 bases from J; bases unmatched to any gene: 11. The treatment: randomized to nivolumab then ipilimumab (arm A) or the reverse (arm B). Patients had received no earlier DNA-damaging chemotherapy. PBMC sorting kept live CD3+CD8+ cells without CD19 or CD56. Some clones are missing from TCRdb's copy, which holds only in-frame ones; the method was immunoSEQ multiplex PCR. Of approximately 21,000 clones listed, roughly four fifths are singletons. The clonotype originates from a human donor with melanoma. Specimen: CD8+ T cells sorted from blood (inferred from file names), collected from a patient given nivolumab and ipilimumab in sequence. The V call is TRBV7-2, the J call TRBJ2-7, with 7 bases that match TRBD1. Written as DNA, the CDR3 is TGTGCCAGCAGCTCTACACGACAGGGACGGGCCTACGAGCAGTACTTC. It yields the protein CASSSTRQGRAYEQYF.